This T cell receptor (beta chain) was sequenced in a study of T cell repertoires in cytomegalovirus infection. At the level of the study: Epitope selection comprised recently identified HLA-C-restricted CMV epitopes and well-studied HLA-B-restricted CMV epitopes. It can be stated that public TCR beta signatures indicated CMV infection as well as a matching HLA type.

The CDR3 covers 14 residues. Deletions cut 7 bases from V and 3 bases from J, with 13 bases between. Germline CDR1 reads MNHNS; CDR2 reads SASEGT. MiXCR was run by TCRdb on the reads, yielding one entry per CDR3 protein. The table has roughly 860,000 distinct CDR3 sequences, approximately 32% seen once; the top ten hold around 12%. This clonotype was seen only a few times. No antigen is known for it. This receptor was obtained from a human donor in good health (CMV status not recorded). Some clones in this sample may be carry-over from other donors' samples. Specimen: cultured CD8+ T cells from PBMCs, collected from culture after CMV antigen stimulation. V usage is TRBV6-1 and J usage is TRBJ1-5; tentative D call: TRBD1 (5 bases). This chain's CDR3 is CASTGHQINQPQHF. CDR3 nucleotides: TGTGCCAGCACAGGGCACCAAATCAATCAGCCCCAGCATTTT.